This TCR beta chain stems from a study of T-cell reconstitution after alpha-beta-depleted transplantation in children. Findings and limits, study-wide: By one year post-transplant, T-cell counts and diversity largely arose from T cells that were newly produced. After transplant, at about two months, alpha-beta T cells were reportedly derived from several hundred expanded graft clones. Several patients had high TCRbeta diversity at day 60; it came from surviving recipient T cells and thymic progenitors.

Preparation of the TCRbeta library used unique molecular identifiers. One entry per CDR3 protein, called by TCRdb with MiXCR from the PCR reads. Of 250,000 to 300,000 distinct CDR3 sequences in the sample, about 9.5% were seen once. This clonotype was detected ten times or more. Antigen unknown. The germline CDR1 and CDR2 sequences are LGHDT and YNNKEL (reference sequence). CDR3 length: 11 residues. V was trimmed by 9 bases and J by 10 bases, leaving 13 bases between them. The chain links TRBV3-1 to TRBJ1-5, with D tentatively TRBD1 (5 bases). This receptor was taken from a boy under two years old with acute myeloid leukemia, due to receive a stem cell transplant. The source was PBMCs, collected before TCRalphabeta/CD19-depleted stem cell transplant. The CDR3 DNA reads TGTGCCAGGCCAGGGAACCAACCCCAGCATTTT. Translating gives CARPGNQPQHF.